This is a list of T cell receptor beta chains from one sample in a study of patients and donors after allogeneic stem cell transplantation. TCRdb itself ran the RT-PCR reads through MiXCR, one entry per CDR3 protein. The table includes tens of thousands of distinct CDR3 sequences, about 6.5% detected once. Sequencing was performed on blood, either unsorted or a sorted T cell fraction (not recorded which). These receptors came from a human donor who was either an allogeneic HSCT recipient or a stem cell or donor lymphocyte infusion donor (not recorded which). It is not recorded whose cells these are; they may come from a transplant donor. The conserved cysteine and the conserved F or W are not part of the CDR3 here. Fields, in order: J gene, clone size, CDR3 length, V gene, CDR3 protein. Only some rows state a clone size, as once, few, many or a class for expanded clones.

TRBJ2-2 - 9 TRBV10-3 AGGGTGELF
TRBJ2-2 many 13 TRBV5-5 ASTLGTGYSGELF
TRBJ2-5 many 11 TRBV15 ATSGGVQETQY
TRBJ2-5 many 13 TRBV2 ASRGDRFFQETQY
TRBJ2-1 few 13 TRBV28 ASSSSERVNNEQF
TRBJ2-7 few 11 TRBV12-3/TRBV12-4 ASSSPRQDEQY
TRBJ2-5 - 12 TRBV3-1 ASSQGDGRETQY
TRBJ2-1 many 11 TRBV10-3 AISLLSYNEQF
TRBJ1-1 many 13 TRBV7-9 ASSTSTKWNTEAF
TRBJ2-5 - 12 TRBV28 ASSPRPIQETQY
TRBJ2-3 - 16 TRBV3-1 ASSQDLDPRVDTDTQY
TRBJ1-2 few 12 TRBV27 ASSATGAPYGYT
TRBJ2-7 - 10 TRBV28 ASSFWDYEQY
TRBJ2-1 - 13 TRBV5-8 ASSFGASFSDEQF
TRBJ2-4 few 11 TRBV29-1 SVRDGAKNIQY
TRBJ1-4 many 14 TRBV6-6 ASSYRTGFPNEKLF
TRBJ2-1 many 12 TRBV20-1 SARDIREYNEQF
TRBJ2-6 many 10 TRBV10-3 AINSGANVLT
TRBJ1-4 many 14 TRBV6-6 ASRHLGTPIGEKLF
TRBJ1-1 many 14 TRBV18 ASSPVQGAWNTEAF